The 4 T cell receptor beta chains presented below share a single source sample, sequenced in a study of cytomegalovirus exposure and HLA in healthy donors. 60 Vbeta and 13 Jbeta primers were used in PCR. Here immunoSEQ multiplex PCR was the method, and the copy in TCRdb shows in-frame clones only, minus some. Among roughly 190,000 clones listed, approximately 70% were seen once. The sample comprised PBMCs. All receptors come from a woman aged 25-40 years in good health and CMV-seropositive.

The CDR3 protein is CSAGGRNEQFF. The CDR3 DNA reads as TGCAGTGCCGGAGGACGCAATGAGCAGTTCTTC. The rearrangement joins TRBV20-1 to TRBJ2-1; possible D gene TRBD2, 5 bases. V was pared by 6 bases and J by 6 bases, with 9 bases between. Germline V gene data show CDR1 as DFQATT and CDR2 as SNEGSKA (reference sequence). This CDR3 has 11 residues.

The V gene is TRBV2, the J gene TRBJ1-1, with TRBD1 as a possible D gene (6 bases). The CDR3 length is 14 residues. V lost 8 bases and J lost 4, with 17 bases in between. In germline, CDR1 is SNHLY, CDR2 FYNNEI. The CDR3 loop is CASAPEGGVTEAFF. The CDR3 coding sequence is TGTGCCAGCGCGCCGGAGGGGGGGGTCACTGAAGCTTTCTTT.

This rearrangement joins TRBV7-2 to TRBJ2-7; D possibly corresponds to TRBD2 (6 bases). The V end was cut by 7 bases, the J end by 2 bases, with 15 bases between. Germline V gene lookup returns CDR1 SGHTA and CDR2 FQGNSA. This CDR3 comprises 14 residues. Written as DNA, the CDR3 is TGTGCCAGCATCTCAGGAGCGGGCCCCTACGAGCAGTACTTC. Protein product: CASISGAGPYEQYF.

The chain has TRBV27 and TRBJ1-1; 9 bases agree with TRBD1. After removal of 2 bases from V and 5 bases from J, the junction contained 18 bases not matched to a gene. The CDR3 sequence is 19 residues long. Per germline, CDR1 MNHEY and CDR2 SMNVEV (reference sequence). The CDR3: CASSLGSPWGQGGVTEAFF. CDR3 DNA: TGTGCCAGCAGTTTAGGGTCCCCGTGGGGACAGGGAGGGGTTACTGAAGCTTTCTTT.